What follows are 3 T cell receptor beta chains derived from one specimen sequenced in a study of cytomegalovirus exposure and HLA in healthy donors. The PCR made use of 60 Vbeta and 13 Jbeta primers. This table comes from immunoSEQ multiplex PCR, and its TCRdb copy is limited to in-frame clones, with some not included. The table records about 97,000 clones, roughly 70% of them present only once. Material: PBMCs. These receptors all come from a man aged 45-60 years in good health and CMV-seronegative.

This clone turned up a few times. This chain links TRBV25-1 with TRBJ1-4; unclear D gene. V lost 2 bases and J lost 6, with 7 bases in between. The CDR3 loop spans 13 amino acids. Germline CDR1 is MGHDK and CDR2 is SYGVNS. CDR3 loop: CASSEGGDEKLFF. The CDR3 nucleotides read TGTGCCAGCAGTGAAGGAGGAGATGAAAAACTGTTTTTT.

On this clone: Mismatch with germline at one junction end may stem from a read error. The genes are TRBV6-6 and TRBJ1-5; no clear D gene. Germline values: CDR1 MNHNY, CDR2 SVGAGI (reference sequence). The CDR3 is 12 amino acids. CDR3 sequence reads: CTSRGSNQPQHF. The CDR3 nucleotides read TGTACCAGCCGAGGAAGCAATCAGCCCCAGCATTTT.

CDR3: CASSPGGVDEQYF. The CDR3 DNA sequence: TGTGCCAGTAGTCCGGGAGGCGTTGACGAGCAGTACTTC. The chain recombines TRBV19 with TRBJ2-7, with 7 bases fitting TRBD2. Germline values: CDR1 LNHDA, CDR2 SQIVND (reference sequence). This CDR3 is 13 amino acids long. V lost 5 bases and J lost 5; bases outside the gene matches: 6.